The T cell receptor beta chain under discussion was sequenced for a study of human T cells and chemical hapten exposure. Looking at the study overall: DPC at 2% was the sensitizing agent, placed on about 2 cm by about 2 cm of upper inner arm skin. Mainly, slight library volume differences in the pool made TCR yields vary.

Trimming took 3 bases from V and 8 from J, leaving 17 bases between them. The CDR3 consists of 14 residues. Via MiXCR, TCRdb re-called the RACE reads, giving one row per CDR3 protein. This table holds some 250,000 distinct CDR3 sequences, almost 8% found once. This clonotype showed up many times. The time point is: pre-sensitization, week 0. The treatment here: therapeutic diphenylcyclopropenone sensitization with weekly scalp DPC. Samples of blood were obtained prior to the application of each patch test. This sequence joins TRBV12-3 or TRBV12-4 and TRBJ2-7, with no clear D. The receptor was derived from a man younger than 30 with alopecia areata. Some clones in this sample may be carry-over from other donors' samples. The starting material was whole blood, obtained in connection with sensitization to the hapten diphenylcyclopropenone (DPC). The CDR3 loop reads CASSLRTGPLQQYF. Written as DNA, the CDR3 is TGTGCCAGCAGTTTGCGGACCGGCCCGCTCCAGCAGTACTTC.